The subject of this entry is one TCR beta chain. Trimming cost V 2 bases and J 6 bases, with 16 bases left between them. The germline V gene encodes CDR1 SGHKS and CDR2 YYEKEE (reference sequence). CDR3 length equals 15 residues. The sample belongs to a study of blood T cell repertoires in COVID-19. About the research overall: Researchers got acute and convalescent COVID-19 samples from the United States, Italy and Spain. Sources were T cells, B-cell-depleted T cells, or PBMCs; the material itself was cDNA or gDNA.

During active infection, Seattle patients enrolled and were then monitored through disease. In the original workflow: Reference gene primer amplification yielded estimated nucleated cell counts. TCRdb's copy holds only in-frame clones and misses some; the assay was immunoSEQ multiplex PCR. V and J calls and clone size come straight from that table; D and trimming were deduced from the DNA. Seen here are 300,000 to 400,000 clones, under 90% observed once, and the top ten hold roughly 2.8%. The V call is TRBV5-5, the J call TRBJ2-3; D possibly corresponds to TRBD1 (7 bases). The receptor was isolated from a young woman with COVID-19, enrolled during active disease. Sequenced sample: peripheral blood. The CDR3 sequence: CASSFGAAGGDTQYF. DNA of the CDR3: TGTGCCAGCAGCTTCGGAGCGGCAGGGGGGGATACGCAGTATTTT.